This passage covers 30 T cell receptor beta chains from one sample sequenced in a study of T cell clonotyping in hematopoietic cell transplantation. Produced via immunoSEQ multiplex PCR; TCRdb's table is partial and in-frame only. The table includes more than 65,000 clones, 94% detected once. The source material was peripheral blood mononuclear cells. Receptor source: a middle-aged man in good health. Some clones in this sample may be carry-over from other donors' samples.

In nucleotides, the CDR3 is TGTGCCAGCAGCGTTCTTGCTAGCGGGGGGGCGGGAGATACGCAGTATTTT. Protein product: CASSVLASGGAGDTQYF. The V gene is TRBV9, the J gene TRBJ2-3, with 12 bases lining up with TRBD2. V trimming: 2 bases; J trimming: 5 bases; junction bases outside the gene matches: 9. CDR3 length: 17 residues. Germline loops: CDR1 SGDLS, CDR2 YYNGEE.

V gene TRBV9 combines with J gene TRBJ1-2; 11 positions agree with TRBD1. The germline gives CDR1 SGDLS, CDR2 YYNGEE. The CDR3 runs to 16 residues. J was trimmed by 3 bases and V by 3 bases; bases with no gene match: 7. CDR3 nucleotide sequence: TGTGCCAGCAGCGAGTCCCGGGACAGGGGGTACTATGGCTACACCTTC. It yields the protein CASSESRDRGYYGYTF.

The rearrangement uses TRBV6-5 and TRBJ1-5; D remains unclear. CDR3 size: 14 residues. Per the germline V gene, CDR1 is MNHEY and CDR2 is SVGAGI. V was cut by 0 bases and J by 6 bases, with 9 bases left in between. CDR3 in amino acids: CASSYSGPGQPQHF. The CDR3 DNA reads TGTGCCAGCAGTTACTCAGGTCCGGGTCAGCCCCAGCATTTT.

The genes are TRBV19 and TRBJ2-5, with D tentatively TRBD1 or TRBD2 (5 bases each). Germline lookup yields CDR1 LNHDA and CDR2 SQIVND (reference sequence). Trimming shortened V by 4 bases and J by 6 bases, and 12 bases separated the two germline ends. This CDR3 is 13 amino acids long. CDR3 in DNA: TGTGCCAGTAGTAGGGACGGCGCGAAGACCCAGTACTTC. Its protein is CASSRDGAKTQYF.

The V call is TRBV20-1, the J call TRBJ2-5; D not resolved. Trimming left V 5 bases short and J 5 bases short, with 9 bases between. The CDR3 length is 11 residues. CDR1 and CDR2 from the germline V gene are DFQATT and SNEGSKA (reference sequence). As DNA, the CDR3 is TGCAGTGCTTTTCGATTGGAGACCCAGTACTTC. Its protein is CSAFRLETQYF.

This chain links TRBV19 with TRBJ2-1; TRBD2 agrees at 7 bases. This CDR3 spans 16 amino acids. The germline V gene has CDR1 LNHDA and CDR2 SQIVND (reference sequence). The V gene end was trimmed by 6 bases and the J gene end by 6 bases; junction bases not matched to a gene: 14. This CDR3 is CASSPKDRPGGNEQFF. The DNA of the CDR3 is TGTGCCAGTAGCCCTAAAGACAGACCGGGGGGCAATGAGCAGTTCTTC.

The J gene is TRBJ2-7, the V gene TRBV29-1, with D perhaps matching TRBD1 or TRBD2 (5 bases each). The CDR3 is 16 amino acids. The V gene's germline CDR1 is SQVTM and CDR2 ANQGSEA. Between the trimmed V and J ends, which lost 4 bases and 2 bases, there was a span of 21 bases. CDR3 amino acids: CSVVGTGRGLTYEQYF. In DNA, the CDR3 is TGCAGCGTTGTAGGCACTGGACGGGGCCTGACCTACGAGCAGTACTTC.

The chain employs TRBV25-1 and TRBJ2-5, with D uncertain. The ends were cut back, 4 bases at V and 2 bases at J, with 8 bases in the middle. Germline CDR1 reads MGHDK; CDR2 reads SYGVNS. This CDR3 has 13 amino acids. Here the CDR3 DNA reads TGTGCCAGCAGTGCTGTAAGACAAGAGACCCAGTACTTC. The encoded protein is CASSAVRQETQYF.

The rearrangement uses TRBV7-9 and TRBJ2-7; D possibly corresponds to TRBD2 (5 bases). The CDR3 is 12 amino acids. Germline CDR1 and CDR2: SEHNR and FQNEAQ (reference sequence). Trimming removed 2 bases at V and 4 bases at J, with 6 bases between. DNA for the CDR3: TGTGCCAGCAGCTTATCGGGGTACGAGCAGTACTTC. This sequence encodes CASSLSGYEQYF. The variable domain in full, completed from reference TRBV7-9 and TRBJ2-7, reads DTGVSQNPRHKITKRGQNVTFRCDPISEHNRLYWYRQTLGQGPEFLTYFQNEAQLEKSRLLSDRFSAERPKGSFSTLEIQRTEQGDSAMYLCASSLSGYEQYFGPGTRLTVT.

This sequence joins TRBV11-2 and TRBJ2-5; D uncertain. The length of the CDR3 is 14 residues. Trimming took 5 bases from V and 2 from J, leaving 12 bases between them. Germline V gene lookup returns CDR1 SGHAT and CDR2 FQNNGV. The DNA of the CDR3 is TGTGCCAGCAGCCTCGGACCGCGGCAAGAGACCCAGTACTTC. Translated, it gives CASSLGPRQETQYF.

The J gene is TRBJ1-2, the V gene TRBV12-5; D gene uncertain. The V end lost 2 bases, the J end lost 2 bases, and 9 bases lay between the germline ends. The CDR3 spans 14 residues. Germline V lookup: CDR1 LGHNT, CDR2 FRNRAP. The chain's CDR3 is CASGLSQRNYGYTF. The DNA of the CDR3 is TGTGCTAGTGGTTTGAGTCAGAGGAACTATGGCTACACCTTC.

The gene calls are TRBV7-2 and TRBJ2-7, with D possibly TRBD2 on 6 matching bases. Germline CDR1 is SGHTA and CDR2 is FQGNSA. With 2 bases removed from V and 5 bases from J, the gap between germline ends came to 16 bases. The length of the CDR3 is 15 residues. CDR3 amino acids: CASSLTISWGDEQYF. In DNA, the CDR3 is TGTGCCAGCAGCTTAACTATCAGTTGGGGGGACGAGCAGTACTTC. The full variable domain, its missing parts supplied by reference TRBV7-2 and TRBJ2-7, is GAGVSQSPSNKVTEKGKDVELRCDPISGHTALYWYRQSLGQGLEFLIYFQGNSAPDKSGLPSDRFSAERTGGSVSTLTIQRTQQEDSAVYLCASSLTISWGDEQYFGPGTRLTVT.

Here the CDR3 DNA reads TGTGCCACAGGACTAGTTACAGATACGCAGTATTTT. This translates into CATGLVTDTQYF. V gene TRBV2 combines with J gene TRBJ2-3, with 7 bases matching TRBD2. The germline CDR1 and CDR2 sequences are SNHLY and FYNNEI. The ends lost 10 bases at V and 3 bases at J; junction bases unmatched: 4. The CDR3 length is 12 residues.

The chain is built from TRBV7-2 and TRBJ2-2; D is possibly TRBD1 (5 bases). Germline lookup yields CDR1 SGHTA and CDR2 FQGNSA. The CDR3 is 12 amino acids. The ends were cut back, 3 bases at V and 11 bases at J, with 10 bases in the middle. CDR3 sequence reads: CASSLVQGELFF. As DNA, the CDR3 is TGTGCCAGCAGCTTGGTCCAGGGAGAGCTGTTTTTT.

The rearrangement joins TRBV7-2 to TRBJ2-3; TRBD2 matches at 9 bases. V was pared by 5 bases and J by 1 base, with 10 bases of the junction left unmatched. The CDR3 consists of 17 residues. The V gene's germline CDR1 is SGHTA and CDR2 FQGNSA. Written as DNA, the CDR3 is TGTGCCAGCAGCCCCCCGACTAGCGGCGGACGCACAGATACGCAGTATTTT. Its translation: CASSPPTSGGRTDTQYF.

The chain is built from TRBV28 and TRBJ2-1; the D is unclear. Germline V gene sequence: CDR1 MDHEN, CDR2 SYDVKM. With 6 bases removed from V and 3 bases from J, the gap between germline ends came to 12 bases. There are 14 residues in the CDR3. CDR3 loop: CASSPARDYNEQFF. Here the CDR3 DNA reads TGTGCCAGCAGCCCCGCAAGGGACTACAATGAGCAGTTCTTC. The full variable domain, with the rest looked up from reference TRBV28 and TRBJ2-1, is DVKVTQSSRYLVKRTGEKVFLECVQDMDHENMFWYRQDPGLGLRLIYFSYDVKMKEKGDIPEGYSVSREKKERFSLILESASTNQTSMYLCASSPARDYNEQFFGPGTRLTVL.

The chain employs TRBV27 and TRBJ1-1, with D perhaps matching TRBD1 (5 bases). CDR1 and CDR2 (germline): MNHEY, SMNVEV (reference sequence). The CDR3 loop spans 15 amino acids. V lost 6 bases to trimming and J lost 0 bases, with 14 bases between them. The CDR3 protein is CASSGPGLLNTEAFF. The CDR3 DNA reads TGTGCCAGCAGCGGTCCGGGGCTCTTGAACACTGAAGCTTTCTTT.

This clone was detected only once. This chain links TRBV5-4 with TRBJ1-2; 8 bases fit TRBD1. The CDR3 is made up of 14 amino acids. Unmatched junction bases numbered 2, after V lost 4 bases and J lost 0 bases. Per germline, CDR1 SGHNT and CDR2 YYREEE (reference sequence). CDR3 sequence (DNA): TGTGCCAGCAGCCGACAGGGGACTAACTATGGCTACACCTTC. It encodes CASSRQGTNYGYTF. The variable domain in full, with the rest retrieved from reference TRBV5-4 and TRBJ1-2, is ETGVTQSPTHLIKTRGQQVTLRCSSQSGHNTVSWYQQALGQGPQFIFQYYREEENGRGNFPPRFSGLQFPNYSSELNVNALELDDSALYLCASSRQGTNYGYTFGSGTRLTVV.

The J gene is TRBJ1-1, the V gene TRBV30, with unresolved D. This CDR3 has 12 residues. The V and J ends lost 0 bases and 11 bases respectively, with 13 bases between them. Germline lookup yields CDR1 GTSNPN and CDR2 SVGIG (reference sequence). Here the CDR3 reads CAWSVGPGMAFF. CDR3 nucleotide sequence: TGTGCCTGGAGTGTGGGTCCGGGTATGGCTTTCTTT.

This clone has only a few counts. The gene calls are TRBV2 and TRBJ2-5; D remains unclear. V was trimmed by 6 bases and J by 3 bases, leaving 14 bases between them. Germline V gene data show CDR1 as SNHLY and CDR2 as FYNNEI. The CDR3 spans 14 residues. CDR3: CASSPIPVEETQYF. CDR3 DNA sequence: TGTGCCAGCAGCCCCATCCCGGTCGAAGAGACCCAGTACTTC.

This chain uses TRBV7-2 with TRBJ2-7; weak D call: TRBD2 (5 bases). Trimming pared 5 bases from V and 0 bases from J, leaving 11 bases between. CDR3 length: 14 amino acids. CDR1 is SGHTA, CDR2 FQGNSA, per germline. CDR3 in DNA: TGTGCCAGCAGCGCAACGGGGAGCTCCTACGAGCAGTACTTC. Translating it yields CASSATGSSYEQYF.

The chain carries TRBV7-7 and TRBJ2-1; 11 nucleotides agree with TRBD2. Germline V gene data show CDR1 as SSHAT and CDR2 as FNYEAQ (reference sequence). After removal of 5 bases from V and 5 bases from J, the junction contained 5 bases not matched to a gene. This CDR3 comprises 15 residues. CDR3 sequence reads: CASSPGLAVNNEQFF. The CDR3 coding sequence is TGTGCCAGCAGCCCGGGACTAGCGGTTAACAATGAGCAGTTCTTC.

The rearrangement links TRBV7-8 to TRBJ2-2; tentative D call: TRBD2 (7 bases). Trimming stripped 1 base from V and 1 base from J, with 16 bases between. Germline V gives CDR1 SGHVS, CDR2 FQNEAQ. CDR3 length: 18 amino acids. CDR3: CASSLGFLRGQNTGELFF. The CDR3 bases are TGTGCCAGCAGCTTAGGATTCTTGCGGGGGCAGAACACCGGGGAGCTGTTTTTT.

The chain links TRBV29-1 to TRBJ2-1; 7 bases fit TRBD1. This CDR3 is 13 amino acids long. CDR1 SQVTM and CDR2 ANQGSEA come from the germline V gene. Trimming at V came to 5 bases and at J to 1 base, leaving 2 bases not matched to a gene. CDR3 in DNA: TGCAGCGTTTCAGGGGGATCCTACAATGAGCAGTTCTTC. The encoded protein is CSVSGGSYNEQFF.

This clone was seen just once. The chain couples TRBV27 to TRBJ2-7, with D perhaps matching TRBD1 (5 bases). Trimming took off 3 bases at V and 5 bases at J, with 14 bases between the two ends. The CDR3 is made up of 14 amino acids. The germline gives CDR1 MNHEY, CDR2 SMNVEV (reference sequence). The CDR3 protein is CASSFGQGIDEQYF. Here the CDR3 DNA reads TGTGCCAGCAGTTTCGGTCAGGGCATCGACGAGCAGTACTTC.

The CDR3 spells CASSSGGEAFF. CDR3 coding DNA: TGTGCCAGCAGTTCGGGAGGAGAAGCTTTCTTT. This chain connects TRBV6-6 to TRBJ1-1; no reliable D call. Germline CDR1 and CDR2: MNHNY and SVGAGI (reference sequence). The CDR3 length is 11 residues. Trimming took 4 bases from V and 8 from J, leaving 8 bases between them.

This clone appeared a single time. CDR3 DNA: TGTGCCAGCAGTTACGCAGGGGGAGGCTCTGGAAACACCATATATTTT. It yields the protein CASSYAGGGSGNTIYF. The rearrangement uses TRBV6-6 and TRBJ1-3; 7 positions agree with TRBD1. V lost 2 bases and J lost 0; bases outside the gene matches: 4. CDR3 length equals 16 residues. Germline V gene data show CDR1 as MNHNY and CDR2 as SVGAGI (reference sequence).

The chain uses TRBV9 and TRBJ2-3; D is perhaps TRBD1 (6 bases). Germline values: CDR1 SGDLS, CDR2 YYNGEE. V was clipped by 4 bases and J by 0 bases, with 12 bases between them. The CDR3 has 15 amino acids. The CDR3 nucleotides read TGTGCCAGCAGCCAAACGGACAGTAGCACAGATACGCAGTATTTT. Translated: CASSQTDSSTDTQYF.

The J gene is TRBJ2-7, the V gene TRBV7-6, with TRBD2 identical over 10 bases. Germline CDR1 and CDR2: SGHVS and FNYEAQ. With V trimmed by 0 bases and J by 5 bases, 10 bases remained unmatched. The CDR3 covers 17 residues. The CDR3 DNA follows: TGTGCCAGCAGCTTAGCGGTGGCTAGCGGGAGTAGCCACGAGCAGTACTTC. Protein: CASSLAVASGSSHEQYF.

V gene TRBV28 combines with J gene TRBJ2-1; TRBD2 aligns across 8 bases. The CDR3 has 14 amino acids. V shed 6 bases and J 7 bases; nucleotides not matched to a gene: 8. Germline-derived CDR1 and CDR2 are MDHEN and SYDVKM. CDR3 sequence: CASSPTSVRNEQFF. CDR3 nucleotide sequence: TGTGCCAGCAGCCCGACTAGCGTGCGAAATGAGCAGTTCTTC. The full variable domain, in which reference TRBV28 and TRBJ2-1 provide the parts outside the CDR3, is DVKVTQSSRYLVKRTGEKVFLECVQDMDHENMFWYRQDPGLGLRLIYFSYDVKMKEKGDIPEGYSVSREKKERFSLILESASTNQTSMYLCASSPTSVRNEQFFGPGTRLTVL.